The sample holds many counts of the clone carrying this TCR beta chain. What it binds is not known. V was trimmed by 0 bases and J by 5 bases, leaving 13 bases between them. CDR3 length equals 15 residues. Germline-derived CDR1 and CDR2 are SGHTA and FQGNSA. The data are from a study of T cells in Graves' hyperthyroidism and ophthalmopathy. Study overall: Blood was drawn when the patient was first diagnosed and still untreated. Study results and limitations: Ophthalmopathy was identified by the model a median about seven months ahead of onset.

Amplified TCR beta CDR3 regions came from RNA transcripts. TCR CDR3 underwent first-round RT-PCR with the HTBI primer set. MiXCR, applied by TCRdb to the multiplex PCR reads, yields one record per CDR3 protein. The sample lists 650,000 to 850,000 distinct CDR3 sequences; 18% were seen once. Material: blood. The TCR sequence derives from a woman in her fifties or sixties with Graves' hyperthyroidism that later progressed to Graves' ophthalmopathy. The gene calls are TRBV7-2 and TRBJ2-5; D possibly corresponds to TRBD2 (5 bases). CDR3 in DNA: TGTGCCAGCAGCTTAGCGCGAGGGTACGGCGAGACCCAGTACTTC. Protein product: CASSLARGYGETQYF. The whole variable domain, remainder taken from reference TRBV7-2 and TRBJ2-5, is GAGVSQSPSNKVTEKGKDVELRCDPISGHTALYWYRQSLGQGLEFLIYFQGNSAPDKSGLPSDRFSAERTGGSVSTLTIQRTQQEDSAVYLCASSLARGYGETQYFGPGTRLLVL.